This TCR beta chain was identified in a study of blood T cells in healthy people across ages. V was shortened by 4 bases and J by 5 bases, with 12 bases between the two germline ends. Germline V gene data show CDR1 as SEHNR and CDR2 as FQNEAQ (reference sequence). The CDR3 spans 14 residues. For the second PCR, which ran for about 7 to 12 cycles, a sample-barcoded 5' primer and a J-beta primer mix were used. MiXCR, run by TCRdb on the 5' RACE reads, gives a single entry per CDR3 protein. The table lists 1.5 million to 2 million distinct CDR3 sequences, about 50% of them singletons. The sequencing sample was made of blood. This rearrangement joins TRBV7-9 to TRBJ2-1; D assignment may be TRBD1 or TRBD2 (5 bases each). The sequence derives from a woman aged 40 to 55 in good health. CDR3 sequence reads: CASSSHGTHNEQFF. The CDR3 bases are TGTGCCAGCAGCTCGCACGGGACCCACAATGAGCAGTTCTTC.